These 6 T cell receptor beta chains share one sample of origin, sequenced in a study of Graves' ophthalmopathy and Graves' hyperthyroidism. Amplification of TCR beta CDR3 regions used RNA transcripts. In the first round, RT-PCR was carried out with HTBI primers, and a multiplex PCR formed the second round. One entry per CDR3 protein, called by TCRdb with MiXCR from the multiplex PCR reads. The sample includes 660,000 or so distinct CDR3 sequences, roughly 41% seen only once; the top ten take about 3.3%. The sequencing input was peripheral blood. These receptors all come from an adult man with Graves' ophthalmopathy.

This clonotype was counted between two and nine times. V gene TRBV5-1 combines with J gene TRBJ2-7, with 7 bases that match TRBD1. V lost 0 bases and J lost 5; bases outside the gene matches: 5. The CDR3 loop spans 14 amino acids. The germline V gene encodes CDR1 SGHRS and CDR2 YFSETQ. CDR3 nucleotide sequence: TGCGCCAGCAGCTTGGGACAGGGTGGGAACGAGCAGTACTTC. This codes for CASSLGQGGNEQYF.

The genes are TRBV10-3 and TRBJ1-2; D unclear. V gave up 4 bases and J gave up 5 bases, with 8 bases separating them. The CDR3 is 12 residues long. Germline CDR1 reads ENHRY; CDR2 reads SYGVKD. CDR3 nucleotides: TGTGCCATCAGTGCTTCAGGTTATGGCTACACCTTC. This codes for CAISASGYGYTF.

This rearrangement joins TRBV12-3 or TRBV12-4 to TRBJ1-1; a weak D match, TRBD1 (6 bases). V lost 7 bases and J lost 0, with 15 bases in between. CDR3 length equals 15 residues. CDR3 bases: TGTGCCAGCATAAAAGGGGGGACCATGAACACTGAAGCTTTCTTT. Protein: CASIKGGTMNTEAFF.

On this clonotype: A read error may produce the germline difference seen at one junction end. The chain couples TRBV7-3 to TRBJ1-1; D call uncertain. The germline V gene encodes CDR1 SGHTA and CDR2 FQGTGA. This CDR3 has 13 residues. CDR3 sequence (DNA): TGTGCCAGCAGCTTGGCCTTGAACACTGGAGCTTTCTTT. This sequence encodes CASSLALNTGAFF. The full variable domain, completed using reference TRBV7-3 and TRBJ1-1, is GAGVSQTPSNKVTEKGKYVELRCDPISGHTALYWYRQSLGQGPEFLIYFQGTGAADDSGLPNDRFFAVRPEGSVSTLKIQRTERGDSAVYLCASSLALNTGAFFGQGTRLTVV.

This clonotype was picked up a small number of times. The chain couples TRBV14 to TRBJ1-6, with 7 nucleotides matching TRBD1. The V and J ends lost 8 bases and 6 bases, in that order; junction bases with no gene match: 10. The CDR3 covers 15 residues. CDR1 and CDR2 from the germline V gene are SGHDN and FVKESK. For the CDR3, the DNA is TGTGCCAGCTCACCAGGGGACAGATTTAATTCACCCCTCCACTTT. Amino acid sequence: CASSPGDRFNSPLHF. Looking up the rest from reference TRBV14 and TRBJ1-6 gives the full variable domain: EAGVTQFPSHSVIEKGQTVTLRCDPISGHDNLYWYRRVMGKEIKFLLHFVKESKQDESGMPNNRFLAERTGGTYSTLKVQPAELEDSGVYFCASSPGDRFNSPLHFGNGTRLTVT.

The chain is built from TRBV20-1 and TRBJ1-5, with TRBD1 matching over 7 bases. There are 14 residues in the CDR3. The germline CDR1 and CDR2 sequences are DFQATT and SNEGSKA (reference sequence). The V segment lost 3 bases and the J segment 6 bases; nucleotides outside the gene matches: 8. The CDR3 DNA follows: TGCAGTGCTAGTGGAGGGGGCCTCAGTCAGCCCCAGCATTTT. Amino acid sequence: CSASGGGLSQPQHF.